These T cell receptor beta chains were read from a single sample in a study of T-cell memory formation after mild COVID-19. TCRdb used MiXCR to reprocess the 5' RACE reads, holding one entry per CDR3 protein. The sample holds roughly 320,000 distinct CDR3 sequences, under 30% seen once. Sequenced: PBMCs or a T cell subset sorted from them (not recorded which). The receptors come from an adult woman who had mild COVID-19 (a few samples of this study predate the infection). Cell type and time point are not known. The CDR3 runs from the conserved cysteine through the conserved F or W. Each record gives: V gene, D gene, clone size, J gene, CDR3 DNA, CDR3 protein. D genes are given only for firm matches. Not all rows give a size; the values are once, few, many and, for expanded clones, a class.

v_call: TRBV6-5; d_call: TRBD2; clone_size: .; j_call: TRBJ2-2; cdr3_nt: TGTGCCAAATGCACGGCAGCGGGGGGGCCAAACACCGGGGAGCTGTTTTTT; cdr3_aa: CAKCTAAGGPNTGELFF
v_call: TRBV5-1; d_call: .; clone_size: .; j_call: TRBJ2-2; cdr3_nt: TGCGCCAGCAGCATAGCCGGGACACTTAACACCGGGGAGCTGTTTTTT; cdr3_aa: CASSIAGTLNTGELFF
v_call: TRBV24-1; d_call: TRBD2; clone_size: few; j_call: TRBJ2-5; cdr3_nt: TGTGCCACCAGTGCCGGGACTAGCGGGAGATCGGAGACCCAGTACTTC; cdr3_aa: CATSAGTSGRSETQYF
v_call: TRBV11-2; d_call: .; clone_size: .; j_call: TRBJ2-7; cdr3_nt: TGTGCCAGCAGCTTAAACCCCAGTAGCTCCTACGAGCAGTACTTC; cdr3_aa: CASSLNPSSSYEQYF
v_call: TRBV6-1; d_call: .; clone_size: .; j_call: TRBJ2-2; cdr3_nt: TGTGCCAGCAGTGACCATCGACTTTCACCCCTCACCGGGGAGCTGTTTTTT; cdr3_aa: CASSDHRLSPLTGELFF
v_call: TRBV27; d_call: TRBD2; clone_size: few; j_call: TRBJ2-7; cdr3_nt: TGTGCCAGCAGTTTTACGGGGGGGCCCGGCTACGAGCAGTACTTC; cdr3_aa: CASSFTGGPGYEQYF
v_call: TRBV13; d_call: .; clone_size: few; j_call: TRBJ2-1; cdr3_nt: TGTGCCAGCAGCTGGCCTAGCGTAGGCAATGAGCAGTTCTTC; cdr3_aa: CASSWPSVGNEQFF
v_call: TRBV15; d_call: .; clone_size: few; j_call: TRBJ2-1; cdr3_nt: TGTGCCACCAGCAGGGACTCTAGCTCCTACAATGAGCAGTTCTTC; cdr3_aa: CATSRDSSSYNEQFF
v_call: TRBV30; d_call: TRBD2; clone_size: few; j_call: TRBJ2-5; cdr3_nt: TGTGCCTGGAGTGTACGCGTAGCGGGGGGGCCAGATGAGACCCAGTACTTC; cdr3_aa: CAWSVRVAGGPDETQYF
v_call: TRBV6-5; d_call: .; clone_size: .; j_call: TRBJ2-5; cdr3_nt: TGTGCCAGCAGTTACGTACGGCAGGGGGGAGAGACCCAGTACTTC; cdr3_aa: CASSYVRQGGETQYF
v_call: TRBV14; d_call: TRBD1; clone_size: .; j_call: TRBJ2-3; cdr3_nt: TGTGCCAGCAGCCATCGACAGGGTTTCACAGATACGCAGTATTTT; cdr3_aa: CASSHRQGFTDTQYF
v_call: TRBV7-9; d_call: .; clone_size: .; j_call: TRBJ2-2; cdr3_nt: TGTGCCAGGGGGGTTCGGACCGGGGAGCTGTTTTTT; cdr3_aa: CARGVRTGELFF
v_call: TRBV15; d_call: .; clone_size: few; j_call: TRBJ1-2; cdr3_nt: TGTGCCACCAGTCCCCGGAATGGGGATGGCTACACCTTC; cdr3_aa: CATSPRNGDGYTF
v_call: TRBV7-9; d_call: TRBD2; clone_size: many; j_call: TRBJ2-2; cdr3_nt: TGTGCCAGCAGCACGCCCCGGGGGGGGCATGTCGGGGAGCTGTTTTTT; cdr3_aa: CASSTPRGGHVGELFF
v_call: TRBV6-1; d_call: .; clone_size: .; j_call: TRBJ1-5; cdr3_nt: TGTGCCAGCAGTGCGGGTCAGCCCCAGCATTTT; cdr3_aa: CASSAGQPQHF
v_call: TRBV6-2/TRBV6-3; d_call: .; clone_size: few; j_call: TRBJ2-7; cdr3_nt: TGTGCCAGCAGTTATTCAGGAACCTACGAGCAGTACTTC; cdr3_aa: CASSYSGTYEQYF
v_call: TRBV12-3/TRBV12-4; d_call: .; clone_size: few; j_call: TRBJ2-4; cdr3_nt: TGTGCCAGCAGTCTTAAATTAGCCAAAAACATTCAGTACTTC; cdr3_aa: CASSLKLAKNIQYF
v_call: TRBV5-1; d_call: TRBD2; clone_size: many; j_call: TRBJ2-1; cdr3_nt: TGCGCCAGCAGCTTTGGGCGGGGGGACCCTTATTTAGAGCAGTTCTTC; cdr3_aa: CASSFGRGDPYLEQFF
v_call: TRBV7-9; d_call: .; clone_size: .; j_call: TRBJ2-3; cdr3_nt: TGTGCCAGCAGCTTAATCGGTGGGGCGGGAAGCACAGATACGCAGTATTTT; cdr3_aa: CASSLIGGAGSTDTQYF
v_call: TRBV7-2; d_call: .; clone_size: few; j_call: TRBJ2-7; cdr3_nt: TGTGCCAGCAGCTTAGTCGGGGGAGGTGAGCAGTACTTC; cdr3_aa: CASSLVGGGEQYF
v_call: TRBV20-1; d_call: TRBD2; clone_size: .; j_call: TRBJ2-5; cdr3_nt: TGCAGTGCTAGCACAGGACTAGCGGGGGGGCCTAGGGAGACCCAGTACTTC; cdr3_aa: CSASTGLAGGPRETQYF
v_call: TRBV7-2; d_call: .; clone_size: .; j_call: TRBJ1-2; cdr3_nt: TGTGCCAGCAGCATCCGGGACCACTATGGCTACACCTTC; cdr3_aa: CASSIRDHYGYTF
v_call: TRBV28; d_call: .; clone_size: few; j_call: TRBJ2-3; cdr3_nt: TGTGCCAGCGGGGAACAGGACGGCACAGATACGCAGTATTTT; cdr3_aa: CASGEQDGTDTQYF
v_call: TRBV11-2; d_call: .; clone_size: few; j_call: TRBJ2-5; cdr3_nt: TGTGCCAGCACCTCTCGTTGGGAGACCCAGTACTTC; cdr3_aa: CASTSRWETQYF
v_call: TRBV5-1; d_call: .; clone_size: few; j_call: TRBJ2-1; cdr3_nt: TGCGCCAGCAGCCGATTAACAGGGTTTAGCTCCTACAATGAGCAGTTCTTC; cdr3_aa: CASSRLTGFSSYNEQFF
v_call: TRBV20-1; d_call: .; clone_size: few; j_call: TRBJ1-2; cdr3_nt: TGCAGTGCTAGAGCGTATAACAGTGACTATGGCTACACCTTC; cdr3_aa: CSARAYNSDYGYTF
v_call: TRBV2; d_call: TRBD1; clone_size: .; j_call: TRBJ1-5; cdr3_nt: TGTGCCAGCAGTCCACGGGGACAGGGAAATCAGCCCCAGCATTTT; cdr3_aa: CASSPRGQGNQPQHF
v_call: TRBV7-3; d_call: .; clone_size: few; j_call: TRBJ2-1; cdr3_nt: TGTGCCAGCAGCTTAGGGTGGGAGGCCCCGGGGTCCTACAATGAGCAGTTCTTC; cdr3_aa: CASSLGWEAPGSYNEQFF
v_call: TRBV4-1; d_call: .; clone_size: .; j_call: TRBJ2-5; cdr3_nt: TGCGCCAGCAGCCAAGGAGGGATTGAGGAGACCCAGTACTTC; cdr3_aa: CASSQGGIEETQYF
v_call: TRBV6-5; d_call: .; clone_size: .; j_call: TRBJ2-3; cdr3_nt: TGTGCCAGCTCGTTTGACGGATTCACAGATACGCAGTATTTT; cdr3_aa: CASSFDGFTDTQYF
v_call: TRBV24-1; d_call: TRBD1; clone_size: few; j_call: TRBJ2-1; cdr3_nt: TGTGCCACCAGTGATTTGGGGACAGATAACCCCTACAATGAGCAGTTCTTC; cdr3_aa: CATSDLGTDNPYNEQFF
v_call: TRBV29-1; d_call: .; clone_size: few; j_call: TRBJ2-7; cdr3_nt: TGCAGCGTTGCCAAGGCAGTCTCGAACGGCGAGCAGTACTTC; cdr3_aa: CSVAKAVSNGEQYF
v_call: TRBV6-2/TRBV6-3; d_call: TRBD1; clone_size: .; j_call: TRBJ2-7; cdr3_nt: TGTGCCAGCAGTCAGCCCGGGACAGCCCTCTACGAGCAGTACTTC; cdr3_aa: CASSQPGTALYEQYF
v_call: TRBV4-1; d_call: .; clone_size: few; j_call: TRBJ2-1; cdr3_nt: TGCGCCAGCAGCCAAGACGCGGCTTTTGGTTCCTACAATGAGCAGTTCTTC; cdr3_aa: CASSQDAAFGSYNEQFF
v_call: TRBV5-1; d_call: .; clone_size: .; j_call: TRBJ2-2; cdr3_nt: TGCGCCAGCAGCTTGCAAGGACAGAACACCGGGGAGCTGTTTTTT; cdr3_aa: CASSLQGQNTGELFF
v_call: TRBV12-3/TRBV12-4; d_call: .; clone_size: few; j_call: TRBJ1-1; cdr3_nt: TGTGCCAGCAGTTTACTTCGGGGCACTGAAGCTTTCTTT; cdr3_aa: CASSLLRGTEAFF
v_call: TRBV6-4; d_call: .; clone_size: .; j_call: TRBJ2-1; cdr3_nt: TGTGCCAGCAGTGACTCGAACTACAATGAGCAGTTCTTC; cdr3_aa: CASSDSNYNEQFF
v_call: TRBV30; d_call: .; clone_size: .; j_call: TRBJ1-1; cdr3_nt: TGTGCCTGGAGTGGATTCCGAGACGGGGAGTTGAGCGACACTGAAGCTTTCTTT; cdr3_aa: CAWSGFRDGELSDTEAFF
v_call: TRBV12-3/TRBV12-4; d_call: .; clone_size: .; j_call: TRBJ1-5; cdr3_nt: TGTGCCAGCAGTTTAAAGGACAGCTCGCCCCAGCATTTT; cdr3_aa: CASSLKDSSPQHF
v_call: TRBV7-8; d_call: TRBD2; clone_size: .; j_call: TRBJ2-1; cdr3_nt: TGTGCCAGCAGCCCCGTCCGCGGGACTAGCGGCTACAATGAGCAGTTCTTC; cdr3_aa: CASSPVRGTSGYNEQFF
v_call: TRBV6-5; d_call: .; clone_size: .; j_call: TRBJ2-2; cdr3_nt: TGTGCCAGCAGTAAGGGACTCGCCGGGGAGCTGTTTTTT; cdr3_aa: CASSKGLAGELFF
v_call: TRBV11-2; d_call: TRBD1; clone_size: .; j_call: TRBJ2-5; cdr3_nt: TGTGCCAGCAGCTACGGGACAGGCACAGAGACCCAGTACTTC; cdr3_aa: CASSYGTGTETQYF
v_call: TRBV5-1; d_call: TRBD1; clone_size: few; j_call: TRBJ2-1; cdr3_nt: TGCGCCAGCAGCTTTGGGGACAGGACGACTTTGGGCAATGAGCAGTTCTTC; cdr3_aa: CASSFGDRTTLGNEQFF
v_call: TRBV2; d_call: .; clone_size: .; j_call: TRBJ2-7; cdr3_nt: TGTGCCAGCAGCAGGGCAGACGAGCAGTACTTC; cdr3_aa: CASSRADEQYF
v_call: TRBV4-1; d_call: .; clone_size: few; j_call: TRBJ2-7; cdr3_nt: TGCGCCAGCAGCCAGAGCCTACAGGGTCCACCCTACGAGCAGTACTTC; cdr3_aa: CASSQSLQGPPYEQYF
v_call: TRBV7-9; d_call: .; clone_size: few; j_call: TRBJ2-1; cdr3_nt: TGTGCCAGCATCCCTCGGAAGCGCGCGGCCGAGCGTTCCTACAATGAGCAGTTCTTC; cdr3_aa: CASIPRKRAAERSYNEQFF
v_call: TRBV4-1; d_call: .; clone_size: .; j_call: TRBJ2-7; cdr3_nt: TGCGCCAGCAGCCATTACGGAATTGAGCAGTACTTC; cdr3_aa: CASSHYGIEQYF
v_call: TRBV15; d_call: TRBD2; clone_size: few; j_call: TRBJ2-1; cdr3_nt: TGTGCCACCAGCCGAGCGGGACTAGCGGACCGCTACAATGAGCAGTTCTTC; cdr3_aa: CATSRAGLADRYNEQFF